This note documents a single T cell receptor (beta chain) sequence. Its matching antigen is unknown. The junction shows a germline mismatch at one end, possibly a read error. This specimen belongs to a study of T cell repertoires in cytomegalovirus infection. Study results and limitations: CMV carriers with the relevant HLA were identified by cumulative public TCR beta family frequency.

Germline V gene lookup returns CDR1 DFQATT and CDR2 SNEGSKA (reference sequence). The CDR3 totals 15 residues. A single record per CDR3 protein comes from TCRdb applying MiXCR to the reads. The data hold about 920,000 distinct CDR3 sequences, with approximately 33% observed a single time. This sample comprised cultured CD8+ T cells from PBMCs, obtained from culture after CMV antigen stimulation. V gene TRBV20-1 combines with J gene TRBJ1-6, with 8 bases fitting TRBD1. The TCR comes from a human donor in good health (CMV status not recorded). Some clones in this sample may be carry-over from other donors' samples. CDR3 loop: CSARTGSVYNSTLHF. DNA for the CDR3: TGCAGTGCGCGGACAGGGTCGGTCTATAATTCAACCCTCCACTTT.